The TCR beta chain described here comes from a study of blood T cell repertoires in COVID-19. Study as a whole: Sites across the United States, Italy and Spain contributed samples from acute and convalescent COVID-19.

Sequencing was performed with immunoSEQ multiplex PCR; in TCRdb, only in-frame clones are kept and a portion is missing. Of about 62,000 clones listed, around 87% are singletons. J gave up 3 bases and V 4 bases, and 10 bases lay outside the gene matches. The germline CDR1 and CDR2 sequences are SGHTA and FQGNSA. The CDR3 is 16 residues long. Sequenced input: peripheral blood. V and J are TRBV7-2 and TRBJ1-1; 8 bases fit TRBD1. The clonotype was recovered from a man aged 65-85 years with acute or convalescent COVID-19. Written as DNA, the CDR3 is TGTGCCAGCAGCTCAAAGACAGGGGTATTATACACTGAAGCTTTCTTT. Amino acid sequence: CASSSKTGVLYTEAFF.